This note documents a single T cell receptor beta chain sequence. Its antigen is still unknown. The data originate from a study of CD8 T cells in ankylosing spondylitis. Study-wide points: Existing reports had already noted some motif variants in reactive arthritis synovial fluid and blood.

TCRdb called the 5' RACE reads again in MiXCR, with one record for every CDR3 protein. The sample shows roughly 91,000 distinct CDR3 sequences, about 8.3% of them seen only once. The germline CDR1 and CDR2 sequences are MNHEY and SMNVEV (reference sequence). Trimming removed 9 bases from V and 3 bases from J; junction bases left unmatched: 14. The CDR3 has 16 residues. The sequence was obtained from a male donor with ankylosing spondylitis or in good health (not recorded which). The chain carries TRBV27 and TRBJ1-2; 9 bases agree with TRBD1. The sequencing sample was made of blood, either unsorted or a sorted T cell fraction (not recorded which). CDR3 DNA sequence: TGTGCCAGTACTTTGATTGGACAGGGGCGGCACTATGGCTACACCTTC. Its protein product is CASTLIGQGRHYGYTF.